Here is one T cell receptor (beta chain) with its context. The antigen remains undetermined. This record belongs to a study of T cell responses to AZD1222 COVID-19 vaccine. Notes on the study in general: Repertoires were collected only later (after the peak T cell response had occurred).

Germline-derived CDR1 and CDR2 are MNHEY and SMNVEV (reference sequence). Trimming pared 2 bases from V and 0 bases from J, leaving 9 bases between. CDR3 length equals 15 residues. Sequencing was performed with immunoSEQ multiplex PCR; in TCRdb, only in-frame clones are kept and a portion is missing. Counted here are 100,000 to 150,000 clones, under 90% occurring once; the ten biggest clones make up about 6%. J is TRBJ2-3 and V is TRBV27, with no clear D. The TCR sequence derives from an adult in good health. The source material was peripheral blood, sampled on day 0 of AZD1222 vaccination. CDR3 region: CASSLLSVSTDTQYF. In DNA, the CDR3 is TGTGCCAGCAGTTTACTGTCTGTCAGCACAGATACGCAGTATTTT.